The 14 T cell receptor beta chains listed next were all sequenced from one sample in a study of T cell responses to AZD1222 COVID-19 vaccine. Sequencing was performed with immunoSEQ multiplex PCR; in TCRdb, only in-frame clones are kept and a portion is missing. This sample has 160,000 or so clones; approximately 94% occur once, and the top ten carry approximately 5.5%. The specimen comprised peripheral blood, sampled 28 days after the second AZD1222 dose. These receptors all come from an adult who received the AZD1222 COVID-19 vaccine.

The CDR3 protein is CSVDPRVDNEQFF. In DNA form, the CDR3 reads TGCAGCGTTGACCCCAGGGTTGACAATGAGCAGTTCTTC. This rearrangement joins TRBV29-1 to TRBJ2-1, with a tentative D call TRBD1 (5 bases). The length of the CDR3 is 13 residues. The V end was cut by 3 bases, the J end by 5 bases, with 11 bases between. Germline V gives CDR1 SQVTM, CDR2 ANQGSEA.

The chain has TRBV3-1 (or the pseudogene TRBV3-2) and TRBJ1-1, with 7 nucleotides matching TRBD1. After removal of 1 base from V and 6 bases from J, the junction contained 5 bases not matched to a gene. The germline gives CDR1 LGHDT, CDR2 YNNKEL (reference sequence). This CDR3 region has 14 residues. The CDR3 loop reads CASSQGQGSAEAFF. CDR3 coding DNA: TGTGCCAGCAGCCAAGGACAGGGAAGCGCTGAAGCTTTCTTT.

The rearrangement joins TRBV9 to TRBJ1-2; D might be TRBD1 (5 bases). The CDR3 runs to 16 residues. Between the trimmed V and J ends, which lost 4 bases and 4 bases, there was a span of 20 bases. Germline V CDR1 and CDR2: SGDLS, YYNGEE. The CDR3 here is CASSPRGPTASYGYTF. Here the CDR3 DNA reads TGTGCCAGCAGCCCTCGGGGACCGACCGCATCCTATGGCTACACCTTC.

The CDR3 DNA sequence: TGTGCCAGCAGTCGGTCGATTTACGGCGAGCAGTACTTC. It is translated as CASSRSIYGEQYF. V is TRBV28 and J is TRBJ2-7; no clear D. V was cut by 5 bases and J by 6 bases, with 14 bases left in between. This CDR3 comprises 13 residues. CDR1 and CDR2 (germline): MDHEN, SYDVKM.

The CDR3 DNA reads TGTGCCAGCAGCTTAGCGGGTTTTGGGAACTTGAGGAATCAGCCCCAGCATTTT. It translates to CASSLAGFGNLRNQPQHF. This rearrangement joins TRBV7-2 to TRBJ1-5; D is unclear. CDR3 length: 18 amino acids. Germline loops: CDR1 SGHTA, CDR2 FQGNSA. V dropped 0 bases and J dropped 4 bases, with 19 bases sitting between them.

V usage is TRBV10-3 and J usage is TRBJ1-1; tentative D call: TRBD1 (5 bases). Trimming shortened V by 6 bases and J by 4 bases, and 12 bases separated the two germline ends. The CDR3 totals 13 residues. Germline assignment: CDR1 ENHRY and CDR2 SYGVKD. The CDR3 nucleotides read TGTGCCATCAGCCCGGACAAATTCACTGAAGCTTTCTTT. Its protein is CAISPDKFTEAFF.

The rearrangement joins TRBV7-2 to TRBJ2-5, with D unresolved. Trimming removed 2 bases at V and 5 bases at J, with 6 bases between. The V gene's germline CDR1 is SGHTA and CDR2 FQGNSA. The CDR3 sequence is 12 residues long. This CDR3 is CASSLSRETQYF. Written as DNA, the CDR3 is TGTGCCAGCAGCTTATCGCGTGAGACCCAGTACTTC.

The chain links TRBV30 to TRBJ1-1; D is unclear. V lost 2 bases to trimming and J lost 2 bases, with 6 bases between them. This CDR3 is built from 12 residues. The germline CDR1 and CDR2 sequences are GTSNPN and SVGIG (reference sequence). In DNA form, the CDR3 reads TGTGCCTGGAGTCTGGGAAACACTGAAGCTTTCTTT. Protein sequence: CAWSLGNTEAFF.

The CDR3 protein is CASSPQGGDEQYF. In DNA, the CDR3 is TGTGCCAGCTCACCACAGGGGGGAGACGAGCAGTACTTC. The rearrangement links TRBV18 to TRBJ2-7, with D perhaps matching TRBD1 or TRBD2 (6 bases each). The ends were cut back, 1 base at V and 5 bases at J, with 9 bases in the middle. The CDR3 length is 13 residues. Per the germline V gene, CDR1 is KGHSH and CDR2 is LQKENI.

The V gene is TRBV30, the J gene TRBJ2-7; 13 bases line up with TRBD2. Germline CDR1 GTSNPN, CDR2 SVGIG (reference sequence). J was trimmed by 2 bases and V by 5 bases; bases with no gene match: 0. There are 13 residues in the CDR3. In DNA form, the CDR3 reads TGTGCCTGGGGGACTAGCGGGACCTACGAGCAGTACTTC. This gives the protein CAWGTSGTYEQYF.

J is TRBJ1-5 and V is TRBV2, with 8 bases identical to TRBD1. With 2 bases clipped from V and 7 bases from J, the junction kept 10 bases outside the gene matches. Germline V gives CDR1 SNHLY, CDR2 FYNNEI. The CDR3 is 16 amino acids. DNA for the CDR3: TGTGCCAGCAGTGAAAAACAGGACAGGGATGGACAGCCCCAGCATTTT. Encoded protein: CASSEKQDRDGQPQHF.

V gene TRBV6-5 combines with J gene TRBJ2-2; D may be TRBD2 (6 bases). The CDR3 is 14 residues long. The germline V gene has CDR1 MNHEY and CDR2 SVGAGI. The V gene lost 6 bases and the J gene lost 4 bases, with 12 bases spanning the gap. The DNA of the CDR3 is TGTGCCAGCAGGCTAGCGCTCGGCACCGGGGAGCTGTTTTTT. It specifies CASRLALGTGELFF.

The gene calls are TRBV4-1 and TRBJ2-1; 12 nucleotides match TRBD2. V gave up 4 bases and J gave up 0 bases; unmatched junction bases: 13. In germline, CDR1 is MGHRA, CDR2 YSYEKL. The CDR3 sequence is 20 residues long. The CDR3 sequence is CASSRQLAGGLKSSYNEQFF. The CDR3 nucleotides read TGCGCCAGCAGCCGACAACTAGCGGGAGGTCTTAAAAGCTCCTACAATGAGCAGTTCTTC.

This sequence joins TRBV3-1 (or the pseudogene TRBV3-2) and TRBJ2-7, with D hard to call. This CDR3 spans 11 amino acids. Trimming removed 5 bases at V and 6 bases at J, with 8 bases between. Germline V gives CDR1 LGHDT, CDR2 YNNKEL (reference sequence). CDR3 nucleotides: TGTGCCAGCAGCACCTTGGCCGAGCAGTACTTC. Its translation: CASSTLAEQYF.